This T cell receptor (beta chain) was found in a study of control samples from healthy donors and cancer patients. The assay was immunoSEQ multiplex PCR, and TCRdb's table has in-frame clones only and misses some. The sample yields roughly 58,000 clones, 80% to 90% seen once. This clone came up a few times. Germline CDR1 SEHNR, CDR2 FQNEAQ (reference sequence). There are 14 residues in the CDR3. Germline trimming cut 7 bases from V and 6 bases from J; bases unmatched to any gene: 2. Sequences were obtained from PBMCs. This receptor was taken from a woman in her fifties or sixties with lung cancer. The rearrangement links TRBV7-9 to TRBJ2-2; 13 bases agree with TRBD2. Here the CDR3 reads CASTGLAGAGELFF. In DNA, the CDR3 is TGTGCCAGCACCGGACTAGCGGGAGCCGGGGAGCTGTTTTTT. The variable domain in full, completed from reference TRBV7-9 and TRBJ2-2, reads DTGVSQNPRHKITKRGQNVTFRCDPISEHNRLYWYRQTLGQGPEFLTYFQNEAQLEKSRLLSDRFSAERPKGSFSTLEIQRTEQGDSAMYLCASTGLAGAGELFFGEGSRLTVL.